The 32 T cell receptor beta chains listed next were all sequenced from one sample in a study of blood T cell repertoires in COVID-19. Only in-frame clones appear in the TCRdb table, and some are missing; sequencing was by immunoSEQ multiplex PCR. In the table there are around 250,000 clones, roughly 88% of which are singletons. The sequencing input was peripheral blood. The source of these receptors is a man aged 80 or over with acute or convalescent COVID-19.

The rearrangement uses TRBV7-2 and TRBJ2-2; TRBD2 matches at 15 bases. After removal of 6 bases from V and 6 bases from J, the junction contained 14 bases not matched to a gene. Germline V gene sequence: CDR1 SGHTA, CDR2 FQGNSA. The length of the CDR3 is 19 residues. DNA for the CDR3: TGTGCCAGCAGTTTACCGGGACTAGCGGGGGGCCTCCGGGCCGGGGAGCTGTTTTTT. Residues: CASSLPGLAGGLRAGELFF.

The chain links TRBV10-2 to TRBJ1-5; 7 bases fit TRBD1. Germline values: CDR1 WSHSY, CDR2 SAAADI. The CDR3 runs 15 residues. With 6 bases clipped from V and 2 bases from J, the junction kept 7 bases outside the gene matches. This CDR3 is CASRPNRGGNQPQHF. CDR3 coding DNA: TGCGCCAGCAGGCCCAACAGGGGCGGCAATCAGCCCCAGCATTTT.

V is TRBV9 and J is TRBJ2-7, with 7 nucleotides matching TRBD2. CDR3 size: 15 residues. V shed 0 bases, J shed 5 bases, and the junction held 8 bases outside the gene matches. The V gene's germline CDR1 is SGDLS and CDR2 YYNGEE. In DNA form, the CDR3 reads TGTGCCAGCAGCGTAGGGGGACTATCGGCCCACGAGCAGTACTTC. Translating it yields CASSVGGLSAHEQYF.

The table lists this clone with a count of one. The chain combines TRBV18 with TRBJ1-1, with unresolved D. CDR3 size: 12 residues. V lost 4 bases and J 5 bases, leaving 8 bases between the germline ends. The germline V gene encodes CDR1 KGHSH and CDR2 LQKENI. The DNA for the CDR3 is TGTGCCAGCTCACAATTGGAGACTGAAGCTTTCTTT. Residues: CASSQLETEAFF.

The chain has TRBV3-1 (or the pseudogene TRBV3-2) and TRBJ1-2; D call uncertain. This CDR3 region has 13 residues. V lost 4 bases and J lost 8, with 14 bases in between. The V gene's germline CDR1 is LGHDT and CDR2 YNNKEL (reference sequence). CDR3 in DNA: TGTGCCAGCAGCCCCCTCGAGGGCTCGGGCTACACCTTC. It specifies CASSPLEGSGYTF.

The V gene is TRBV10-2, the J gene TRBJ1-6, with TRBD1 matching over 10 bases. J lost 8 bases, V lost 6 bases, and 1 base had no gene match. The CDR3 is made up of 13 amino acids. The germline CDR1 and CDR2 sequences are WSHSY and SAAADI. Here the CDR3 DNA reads TGCGCCAGCAGAGGGACAGGGGATTCACCCCTCCACTTT. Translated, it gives CASRGTGDSPLHF.

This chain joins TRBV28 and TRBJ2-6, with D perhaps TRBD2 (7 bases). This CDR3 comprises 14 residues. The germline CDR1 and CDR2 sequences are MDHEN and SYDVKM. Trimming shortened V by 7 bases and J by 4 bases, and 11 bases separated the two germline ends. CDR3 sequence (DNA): TGTGCCAGCACCCGGGGGGCCGGGGCCAACGTCCTGACTTTC. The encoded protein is CASTRGAGANVLTF. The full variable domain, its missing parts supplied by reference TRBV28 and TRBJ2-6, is DVKVTQSSRYLVKRTGEKVFLECVQDMDHENMFWYRQDPGLGLRLIYFSYDVKMKEKGDIPEGYSVSREKKERFSLILESASTNQTSMYLCASTRGAGANVLTFGAGSRLTVL.

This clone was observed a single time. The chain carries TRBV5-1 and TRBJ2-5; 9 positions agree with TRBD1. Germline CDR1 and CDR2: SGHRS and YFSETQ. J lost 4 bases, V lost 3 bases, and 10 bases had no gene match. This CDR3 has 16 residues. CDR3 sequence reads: CASSWGTGTFRETQYF. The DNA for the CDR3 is TGCGCCAGCAGCTGGGGGACAGGGACCTTCAGAGAGACCCAGTACTTC.

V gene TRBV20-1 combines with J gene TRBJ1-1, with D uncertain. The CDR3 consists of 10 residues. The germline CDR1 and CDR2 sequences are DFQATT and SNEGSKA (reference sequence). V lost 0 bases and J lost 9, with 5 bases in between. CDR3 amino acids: CSARDTQAFF. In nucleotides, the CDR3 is TGCAGTGCTAGAGATACTCAAGCTTTCTTT.

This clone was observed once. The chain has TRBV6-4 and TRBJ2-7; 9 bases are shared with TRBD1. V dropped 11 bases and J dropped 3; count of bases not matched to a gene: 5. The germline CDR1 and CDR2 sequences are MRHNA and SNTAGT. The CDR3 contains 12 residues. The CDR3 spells CAGTGIGYEQYF. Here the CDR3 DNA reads TGTGCCGGGACAGGGATCGGCTACGAGCAGTACTTC.

The CDR3 protein is CASSILGPDTQYF. CDR3 nucleotide sequence: TGTGCCAGTAGTATTCTAGGCCCAGATACGCAGTATTTT. This rearrangement joins TRBV19 to TRBJ2-3; D unclear. The V gene lost 3 bases and the J gene lost 4 bases, with 8 bases spanning the gap. The CDR3 has 13 amino acids. Germline V CDR1 and CDR2: LNHDA, SQIVND (reference sequence).

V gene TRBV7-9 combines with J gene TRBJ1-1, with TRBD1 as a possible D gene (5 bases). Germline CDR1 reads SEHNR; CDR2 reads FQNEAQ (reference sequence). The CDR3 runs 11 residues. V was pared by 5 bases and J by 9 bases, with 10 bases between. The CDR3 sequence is CASSRQFQAFF. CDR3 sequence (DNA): TGTGCCAGCAGCCGACAGTTCCAAGCTTTCTTT.

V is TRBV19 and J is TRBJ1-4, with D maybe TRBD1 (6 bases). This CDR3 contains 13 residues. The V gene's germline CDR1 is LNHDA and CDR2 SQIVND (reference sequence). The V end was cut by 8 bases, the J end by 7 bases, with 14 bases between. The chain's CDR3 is CASSSGEGEKLFF. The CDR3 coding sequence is TGTGCCAGTTCTTCAGGGGAGGGTGAAAAACTGTTTTTT. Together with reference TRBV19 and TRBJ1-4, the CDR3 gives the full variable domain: DGGITQSPKYLFRKEGQNVTLSCEQNLNHDAMYWYRQDPGQGLRLIYYSQIVNDFQKGDIAEGYSVSREKKESFPLTVTSAQKNPTAFYLCASSSGEGEKLFFGSGTQLSVL.

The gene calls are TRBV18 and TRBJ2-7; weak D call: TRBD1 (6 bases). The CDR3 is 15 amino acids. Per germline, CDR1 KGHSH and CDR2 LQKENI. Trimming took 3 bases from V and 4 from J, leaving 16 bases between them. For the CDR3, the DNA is TGTGCCAGCTCACCGATCCCCGGACAGCCATACGAGCAGTACTTC. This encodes CASSPIPGQPYEQYF.

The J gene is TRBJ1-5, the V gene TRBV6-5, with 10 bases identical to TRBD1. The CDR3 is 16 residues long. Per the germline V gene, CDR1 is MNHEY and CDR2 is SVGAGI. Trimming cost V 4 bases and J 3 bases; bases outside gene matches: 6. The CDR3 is CASSFGTGATNQPQHF. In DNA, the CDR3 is TGTGCCAGCAGTTTTGGGACAGGGGCCACCAATCAGCCCCAGCATTTT.

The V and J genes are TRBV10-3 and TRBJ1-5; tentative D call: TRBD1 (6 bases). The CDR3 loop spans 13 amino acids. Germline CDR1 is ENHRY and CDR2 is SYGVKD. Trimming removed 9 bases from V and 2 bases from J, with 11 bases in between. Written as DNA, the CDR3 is TGTGCCATTCAGGGGAGCGGCAATCAGCCCCAGCATTTT. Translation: CAIQGSGNQPQHF.

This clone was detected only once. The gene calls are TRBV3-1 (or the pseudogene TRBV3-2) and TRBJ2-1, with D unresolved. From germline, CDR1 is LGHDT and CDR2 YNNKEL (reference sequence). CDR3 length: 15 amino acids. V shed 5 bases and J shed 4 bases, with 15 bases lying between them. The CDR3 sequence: CASSTGSLVYNEQFF. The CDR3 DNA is TGTGCCAGCAGCACCGGGTCCCTGGTTTACAATGAGCAGTTCTTC.

The CDR3: CASSLYKRQVRGSYEQYF. Here the CDR3 DNA reads TGTGCCAGCAGCTTGTATAAGCGACAGGTAAGAGGCTCCTACGAGCAGTACTTC. The chain combines TRBV11-3 with TRBJ2-7; D is perhaps TRBD1 (6 bases). CDR3 length: 18 amino acids. Germline V gene lookup returns CDR1 SGHNT and CDR2 YENEEA. Trimming shortened V by 3 bases and J by 0 bases, and 21 bases separated the two germline ends.

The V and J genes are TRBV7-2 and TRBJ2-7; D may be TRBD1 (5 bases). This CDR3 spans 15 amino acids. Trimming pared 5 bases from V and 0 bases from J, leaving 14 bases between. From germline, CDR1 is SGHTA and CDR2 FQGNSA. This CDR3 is CASSPNRISSYEQYF. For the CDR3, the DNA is TGTGCCAGCAGCCCCAACAGGATAAGCTCCTACGAGCAGTACTTC.

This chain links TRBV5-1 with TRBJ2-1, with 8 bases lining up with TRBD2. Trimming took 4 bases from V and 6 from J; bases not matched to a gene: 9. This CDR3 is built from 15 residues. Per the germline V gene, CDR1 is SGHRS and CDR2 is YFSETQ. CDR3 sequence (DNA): TGCGCCAGCAGCCTGCGTGGGGCGGGAGGCAATGAGCAGTTCTTC. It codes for CASSLRGAGGNEQFF.

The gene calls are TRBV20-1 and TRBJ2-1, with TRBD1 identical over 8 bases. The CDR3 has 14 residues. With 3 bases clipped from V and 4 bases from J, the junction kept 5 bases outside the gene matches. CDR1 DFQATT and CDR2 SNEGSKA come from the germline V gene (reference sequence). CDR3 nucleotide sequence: TGCAGTGCTAGTCAGGGACAGGCTTACAATGAGCAGTTCTTC. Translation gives CSASQGQAYNEQFF.

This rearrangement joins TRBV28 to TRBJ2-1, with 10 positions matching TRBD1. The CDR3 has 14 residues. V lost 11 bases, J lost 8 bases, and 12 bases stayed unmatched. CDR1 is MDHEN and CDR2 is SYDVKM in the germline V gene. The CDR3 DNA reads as TGTGCCTGCCAGGGGACAGGGGCATTCGATGAGCAGTTCTTC. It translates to CACQGTGAFDEQFF.

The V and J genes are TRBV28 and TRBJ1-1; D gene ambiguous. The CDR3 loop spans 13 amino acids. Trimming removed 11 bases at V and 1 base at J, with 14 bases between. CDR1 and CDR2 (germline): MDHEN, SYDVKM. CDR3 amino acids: CAGSNPTNTEAFF. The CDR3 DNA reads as TGTGCCGGTTCTAATCCCACGAACACTGAAGCTTTCTTT.

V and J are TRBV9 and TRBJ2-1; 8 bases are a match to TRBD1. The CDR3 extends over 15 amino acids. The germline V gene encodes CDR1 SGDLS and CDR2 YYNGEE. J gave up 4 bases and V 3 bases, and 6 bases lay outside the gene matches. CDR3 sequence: CASSEWGQEYNEQFF. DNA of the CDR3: TGTGCCAGCAGCGAGTGGGGACAGGAGTACAATGAGCAGTTCTTC.

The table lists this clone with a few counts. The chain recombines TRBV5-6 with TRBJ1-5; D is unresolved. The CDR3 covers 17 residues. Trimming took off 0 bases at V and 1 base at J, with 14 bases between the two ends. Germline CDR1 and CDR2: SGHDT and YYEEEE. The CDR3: CASSLGAHGVSNQPQHF. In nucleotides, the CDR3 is TGTGCCAGCAGCTTGGGGGCCCACGGGGTCAGCAATCAGCCCCAGCATTTT.

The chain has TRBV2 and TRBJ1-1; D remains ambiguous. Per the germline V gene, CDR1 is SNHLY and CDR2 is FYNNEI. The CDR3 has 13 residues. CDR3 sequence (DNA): TGTACGTCATATAGAGGTTTGAACACTGAAGCTTTCTTT. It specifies CTSYRGLNTEAFF. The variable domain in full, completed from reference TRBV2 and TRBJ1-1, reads EPEVTQTPSHQVTQMGQEVILRCVPISNHLYFYWYRQILGQKVEFLVSFYNNEISEKSEIFDDQFSVERPDGSNFTLKIRSTKLEDSAMYFCTSYRGLNTEAFFGQGTRLTVV.

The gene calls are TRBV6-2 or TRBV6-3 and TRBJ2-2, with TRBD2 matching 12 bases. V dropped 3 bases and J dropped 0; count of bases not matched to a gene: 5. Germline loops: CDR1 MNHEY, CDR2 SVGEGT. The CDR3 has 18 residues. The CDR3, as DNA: TGTGCCAGCAGTTATAGTACTAGCGGGGGGCCGAACACCGGGGAGCTGTTTTTT. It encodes CASSYSTSGGPNTGELFF.

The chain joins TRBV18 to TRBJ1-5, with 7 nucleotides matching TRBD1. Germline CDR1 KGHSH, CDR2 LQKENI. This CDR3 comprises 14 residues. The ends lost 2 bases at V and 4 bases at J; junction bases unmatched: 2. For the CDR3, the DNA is TGTGCCAGCTCACCAGGGACAGCTAATCAGCCCCAGCATTTT. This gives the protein CASSPGTANQPQHF.

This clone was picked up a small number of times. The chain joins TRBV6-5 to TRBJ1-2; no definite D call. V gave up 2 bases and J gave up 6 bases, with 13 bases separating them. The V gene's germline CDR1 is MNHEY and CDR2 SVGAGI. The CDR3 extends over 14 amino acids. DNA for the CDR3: TGTGCCAGCAGTTACGTCGGGGATCCGGATGGCTACACCTTC. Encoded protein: CASSYVGDPDGYTF.

CDR3 nucleotide sequence: TGTGCCAGCAGCGTAGAGGCAGGGGGCCGGAACACTGAAGCTTTCTTT. This codes for CASSVEAGGRNTEAFF. This chain connects TRBV9 to TRBJ1-1, with 8 bases fitting TRBD1. Germline CDR1 reads SGDLS; CDR2 reads YYNGEE. V dropped 0 bases and J dropped 1; count of bases not matched to a gene: 5. CDR3 length equals 16 residues.

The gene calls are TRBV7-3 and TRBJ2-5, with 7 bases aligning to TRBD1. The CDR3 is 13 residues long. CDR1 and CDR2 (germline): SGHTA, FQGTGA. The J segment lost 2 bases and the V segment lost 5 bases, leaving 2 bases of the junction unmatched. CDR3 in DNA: TGTGCCAGCAGCGAGGGACAGCAAGAGACCCAGTACTTC. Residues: CASSEGQQETQYF.

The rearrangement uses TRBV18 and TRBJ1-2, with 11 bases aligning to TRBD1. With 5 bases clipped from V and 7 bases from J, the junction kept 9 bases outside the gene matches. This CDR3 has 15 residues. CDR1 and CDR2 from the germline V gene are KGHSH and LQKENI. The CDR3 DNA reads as TGTGCCAGCTCAGCCACGGGACAGGGGGATGGTGGCTACACCTTC. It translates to CASSATGQGDGGYTF. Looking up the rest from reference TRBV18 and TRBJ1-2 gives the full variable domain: NAGVMQNPRHLVRRRGQEARLRCSPMKGHSHVYWYRQLPEEGLKFMVYLQKENIIDESGMPKERFSAEFPKEGPSILRIQQVVRGDSAAYFCASSATGQGDGGYTFGSGTRLTVV.